The present T cell receptor (beta chain) was sequenced within a study of shared clonotypes between healthy human individuals. The wider study: The donor group consisted of two women and a few men, aged 18 to 49.

Study-wide points: Naive subsets generally exceeded memory subsets in estimated richness. Compared with clonotypes that all four donors shared, non-shared clonotypes had lower generation probabilities.

Profiled with immunoSEQ multiplex PCR; TCRdb holds only in-frame clones, not every one. The repertoire holds 110,000 or so clones, more than 65% seen once, with 20% to 25% in the top ten. This clone showed up just a few times. What it recognizes is unknown. Germline V gene sequence: CDR1 LNHNV, CDR2 YYDKDF (reference sequence). The CDR3 spans 12 residues. Trimming took 7 bases from V and 9 from J, leaving 13 bases between them. Donors were healthy HIV-negative adults without recent acute infections or vaccinations. The clonotype originates from a woman aged 25 to 39 in good health. Sequenced sample: memory CD8+ T cells sorted from blood. Subset in this sample: CD45RO+ cells pooled with CCR7-negative TemRA cells. This chain connects TRBV15 to TRBJ1-5, with D perhaps matching TRBD1 (5 bases). The chain's CDR3 is CATNQGYGPQHF. The CDR3 DNA reads TGTGCCACCAACCAGGGTTACGGGCCCCAGCATTTT.